The 15 T cell receptor beta chains presented below share a single source sample, sequenced in a study of cytomegalovirus exposure and HLA in healthy donors. Researchers ran the PCR with 60 Vbeta and 13 Jbeta primers. Assay used: immunoSEQ multiplex PCR; TCRdb lists only in-frame clones, some missing. This specimen shows 150,000 to 200,000 clones; the ten leading clones hold approximately 0.72%. Material: PBMCs. These receptors all come from a woman between 18 and 30 years old in good health and CMV-seropositive.

This chain joins TRBV29-1 and TRBJ2-2; TRBD2 agrees at 7 bases. J gave up 5 bases and V 3 bases, and 9 bases lay outside the gene matches. There are 15 residues in the CDR3. The germline V gene encodes CDR1 SQVTM and CDR2 ANQGSEA. CDR3 amino acids: CSVDEGLPGTGELFF. CDR3 coding DNA: TGCAGCGTTGATGAGGGACTACCGGGGACCGGGGAGCTGTTTTTT.

V gene TRBV2 combines with J gene TRBJ2-3, with D hard to call. CDR1 is SNHLY and CDR2 is FYNNEI in the germline V gene. The V gene lost 6 bases and the J gene lost 6 bases, with 7 bases spanning the gap. This CDR3 is built from 11 residues. The CDR3, as DNA: TGTGCCAGCAGGGTCGGGGATACGCAGTATTTT. Its protein is CASRVGDTQYF.

The chain employs TRBV6-5 and TRBJ2-5; 9 bases are a match to TRBD1. The J call may not be correct, given that the DNA end is closer to TRBJ2-7. CDR1 and CDR2 (germline): MNHEY, SVGAGI. The CDR3 spans 14 residues. CDR3 protein: CASRRDRVSYEQYF. The CDR3 DNA reads TGTGCCAGCAGGCGGGACAGGGTCTCCTACGAGCAGTACTTC.

The chain has TRBV9 and TRBJ1-5; D may be TRBD1 (6 bases). The V end was cut by 0 bases, the J end by 7 bases, with 14 bases between. The germline gives CDR1 SGDLS, CDR2 YYNGEE. The CDR3 is made up of 15 amino acids. The DNA of the CDR3 is TGTGCCAGCAGCGTAGAGCCCGCAGGGGACCAGCCCCAGCATTTT. This sequence encodes CASSVEPAGDQPQHF.

V usage is TRBV5-5 and J usage is TRBJ2-5; 11 bases are a match to TRBD1. TRBJ2-7 explains the end of the DNA better; the J call may be wrong. The CDR3 runs to 16 residues. Germline V gives CDR1 SGHKS, CDR2 YYEKEE (reference sequence). Here the CDR3 DNA reads TGTGCCAGCAGCTCTTGGGGGGGACAGGGGGTTTTCGAGCAGTACTTC. It yields the protein CASSSWGGQGVFEQYF.

The chain carries TRBV5-6 and TRBJ2-7; possible D gene TRBD2, 5 bases. The CDR3 totals 12 residues. Germline V gene data show CDR1 as SGHDT and CDR2 as YYEEEE. With 0 bases removed from V and 9 bases from J, the gap between germline ends came to 10 bases. DNA of the CDR3: TGTGCCAGCAGCTTGGGGGTGGGAGCGCAGTACTTC. Protein sequence: CASSLGVGAQYF.

The chain is built from TRBV12-5 and TRBJ1-1; 7 nucleotides align to TRBD1. The ends lost 6 bases at V and 5 bases at J; junction bases unmatched: 9. Germline CDR1 is LGHNT and CDR2 is FRNRAP. CDR3 length: 14 amino acids. The CDR3 reads CASGLHKQGTEAFF. The CDR3, as DNA: TGTGCTAGTGGCCTGCATAAACAGGGGACTGAAGCTTTCTTT.

The DNA for the CDR3 is TGTGCCAGTAGTTTGCGGATCGGCGAAAAACTGTTTTTT. It translates to CASSLRIGEKLFF. V and J are TRBV19 and TRBJ1-4; D call uncertain. Germline V gives CDR1 LNHDA, CDR2 SQIVND (reference sequence). The V end lost 5 bases, the J end lost 8 bases, and 12 bases lay between the germline ends. The CDR3 runs to 13 residues.

The chain recombines TRBV30 with TRBJ1-4; D gene ambiguous. The CDR3 contains 13 residues. CDR1 and CDR2 from the germline V gene are GTSNPN and SVGIG (reference sequence). Trimming left V 3 bases short and J 14 bases short, with 19 bases between. DNA of the CDR3: TGTGCCTGGAGCAGTTACAGCACTCCTAAGCTGTTTTTT. This sequence encodes CAWSSYSTPKLFF.

The rearrangement links TRBV6-5 to TRBJ2-3, with D possibly TRBD1 on 5 matching bases. V was clipped by 4 bases and J by 2 bases, with 13 bases between them. Germline V gene sequence: CDR1 MNHEY, CDR2 SVGAGI. The CDR3 runs 15 residues. The CDR3, as DNA: TGTGCCAGCAGTTTGCAGGGTAGAATCACAGATACGCAGTATTTT. Residues: CASSLQGRITDTQYF.

The chain carries TRBV30 and TRBJ1-2; 7 bases fit TRBD1. From germline, CDR1 is GTSNPN and CDR2 SVGIG (reference sequence). V gave up 8 bases and J gave up 0 bases; unmatched junction bases: 9. The CDR3 has 14 amino acids. CDR3 region: CAGERGRPNYGYTF. Written as DNA, the CDR3 is TGTGCCGGAGAGAGGGGGCGCCCTAACTATGGCTACACCTTC.

This chain uses TRBV5-5 with TRBJ2-7; 7 bases are a match to TRBD1. The CDR3 sequence is 15 residues long. Germline V CDR1 and CDR2: SGHKS, YYEKEE (reference sequence). The V segment lost 3 bases and the J segment 0 bases; nucleotides outside the gene matches: 6. CDR3 DNA: TGTGCCAGCAGCTGGACCCGGGACAGCTCCTACGAGCAGTACTTC. It translates to CASSWTRDSSYEQYF.

The rearrangement uses TRBV14 and TRBJ2-1; 13 bases are a match to TRBD2. The germline V gene encodes CDR1 SGHDN and CDR2 FVKESK. V dropped 4 bases and J dropped 9; count of bases not matched to a gene: 3. CDR3 size: 14 residues. The CDR3 coding sequence is TGTGCCAGCAGCCCGCGACTAGCGGGAGGTGAGCAGTTCTTC. Its translation: CASSPRLAGGEQFF.

The gene calls are TRBV4-1 and TRBJ2-1; D might be TRBD2 (6 bases). This CDR3 spans 17 amino acids. Trimming cost V 4 bases and J 0 bases, with 16 bases left between them. Germline CDR1 and CDR2: MGHRA and YSYEKL. This chain's CDR3 is CASSPFGGASSYNEQFF. DNA of the CDR3: TGCGCCAGCAGCCCCTTTGGCGGGGCGAGCTCCTACAATGAGCAGTTCTTC.

This chain joins TRBV29-1 and TRBJ1-1; D is unresolved. Germline V gene sequence: CDR1 SQVTM, CDR2 ANQGSEA. V lost 4 bases to trimming and J lost 1 base, with 13 bases between them. This CDR3 comprises 14 residues. DNA of the CDR3: TGCAGCGTTGTTAGTCGCTCGGGGAACACTGAAGCTTTCTTT. This codes for CSVVSRSGNTEAFF.